Included here is one TCR beta chain sequence, with context. The CDR3 extends over 15 amino acids. CDR1 is LGHNA, CDR2 YNFKEQ, per germline. The data belong to a study of T cells expressing NK-cell markers. In the study overall: Of eight sequenced donors, seven were HCMV-seropositive and one HCMV-seronegative.

It was by 5'RACE template switching with UMIs that TCR beta cDNA was made. With the 5' RACE reads reprocessed, TCRdb shows one record per CDR3 protein and no DNA. This listing includes 300,000 to 450,000 distinct CDR3 sequences. Sequencing was done on a sample of blood T cells: a sorted CD56 or NKG2C T cell subset, CD4+ or CD8+ T cells, or bulk PBMC T cells (not recorded which). The clonotype was recovered from a man aged 18-69 years in good health. The V gene is TRBV4-2, the J gene TRBJ2-7; there is no DNA to check the TCRdb D call of TRBD1. The CDR3 here is CASSQEVDRDREQYF.